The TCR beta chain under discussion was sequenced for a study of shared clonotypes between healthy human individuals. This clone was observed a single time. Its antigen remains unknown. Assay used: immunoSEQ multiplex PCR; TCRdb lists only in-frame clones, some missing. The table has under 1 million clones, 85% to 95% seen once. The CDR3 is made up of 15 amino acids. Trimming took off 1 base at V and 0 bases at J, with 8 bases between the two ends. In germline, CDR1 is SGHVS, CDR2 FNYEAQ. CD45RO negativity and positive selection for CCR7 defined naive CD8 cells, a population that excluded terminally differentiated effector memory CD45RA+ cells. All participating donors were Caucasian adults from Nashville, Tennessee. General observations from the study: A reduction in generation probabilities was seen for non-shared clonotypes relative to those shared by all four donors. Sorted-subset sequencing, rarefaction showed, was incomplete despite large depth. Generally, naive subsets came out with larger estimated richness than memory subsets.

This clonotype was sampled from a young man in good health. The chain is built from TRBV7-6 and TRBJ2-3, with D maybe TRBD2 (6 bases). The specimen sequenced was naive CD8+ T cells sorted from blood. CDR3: CASSLGGTSTDTQYF. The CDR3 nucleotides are TGTGCCAGCAGCTTAGGCGGGACTAGCACAGATACGCAGTATTTT.